This T cell receptor (beta chain) was observed in a study of human T cells and chemical hapten exposure. Study-wide background: Throughout the roughly 24-week study, diphenylcyclopropenone was applied weekly to the patients' scalps. Application of 0.01% DPC to the upper back was done by patch test, with a reading at 6 days.

This clonotype was found many times. Library preparation tagged each individual cDNA molecule with a unique molecular identifier. Authors' analysis steps: Sample-level TCR yields exhibited a median of about 96,000, with a range of about 20,000 to 750,000. TCRdb recomputed calls from the RACE reads with MiXCR, one row per CDR3 protein. V and J calls and clone size were set by TCRdb, not the authors. The top ten clones hold about 2.1% of a sample with roughly 150,000 distinct CDR3 sequences, roughly 25% of them seen once. Time point given: patch test 3, about 24 weeks after DPC sensitization. Documented treatment: therapeutic diphenylcyclopropenone sensitization with weekly scalp DPC. V lost 3 bases and J 6 bases, leaving 15 bases between the germline ends. This CDR3 contains 14 residues. Germline values: CDR1 SGDLS, CDR2 YYNGEE.

The input for sequencing was whole blood, taken in connection with sensitization to the hapten diphenylcyclopropenone (DPC). This TCR was recovered from a woman aged 18 to 35 with alopecia areata. Some clones in this sample may be carry-over from other donors' samples. The rearrangement uses TRBV9 and TRBJ2-5, with D possibly called TRBD1 or TRBD2 (7 bases each). DNA for the CDR3: TGTGCCAGCAGCGAGGGGGGGACAGACAAGACCCAGTACTTC. Translated: CASSEGGTDKTQYF.